One sample yielded the 21 T cell receptor beta chains listed below, sequenced in a study of blood T cells in healthy people across ages. A second PCR of roughly 7 to 11 cycles used a sample-barcoded 5' primer and a J-beta primer mix. In TCRdb, the 5' RACE reads were re-called with MiXCR into one record per CDR3 protein. Here the sample spans 780,000 or so distinct CDR3 sequences, roughly 53% being singletons. The sample comprised blood. All receptors derive from a man at least 80 years old in good health.

The chain links TRBV5-5 to TRBJ2-1; 8 positions match TRBD1. Near its end, the DNA agrees better with TRBJ2-7, so the J call may be wrong. The germline V gene encodes CDR1 SGHKS and CDR2 YYEKEE (reference sequence). This CDR3 comprises 15 residues. CDR3 DNA sequence: TGTGCCAGCAGCCGCGACAGGGGCGGGCACAATGAGCAGTACTTC. Translated: CASSRDRGGHNEQYF.

V usage is TRBV20-1 and J usage is TRBJ2-7; TRBD1 is a possible D gene (5 bases). The end of the DNA fits TRBJ2-5 better, so the J call may be wrong. CDR1 and CDR2 (germline): DFQATT, SNEGSKA (reference sequence). This CDR3 has 13 residues. CDR3 in amino acids: CSAKGQGWETQYF. The DNA of the CDR3 is TGCAGTGCAAAGGGGCAGGGATGGGAGACCCAGTACTTC.

For this clonotype: At one boundary the junction diverges from the germline segment, which might be a read error. V and J are TRBV6-1 and TRBJ2-3, with a possible D match to TRBD1 (5 bases). This CDR3 is 15 amino acids long. Germline CDR1 is MNHNS and CDR2 is SASEGT. The DNA for the CDR3 is TGTGCTAGCAGCCCCACTGGGGCCCTCACAGATACGCAGTATTTT. It yields the protein CASSPTGALTDTQYF.

This clonotype has just one count. One end of the junction varies from germline; a read error may be responsible. The V gene is TRBV24-1, the J gene TRBJ2-7; D possibly corresponds to TRBD1 (7 bases). Germline V gene data show CDR1 as KGHDR and CDR2 as SFDVKD. CDR3 length: 14 amino acids. The CDR3 sequence is CTTSDPGGSYEQYF. In DNA, the CDR3 is TGTACCACCAGTGATCCAGGGGGGTCCTACGAGCAGTACTTC.

The J gene is TRBJ2-4, the V gene TRBV29-1, with TRBD1 identical over 10 bases. Matching the DNA end better, TRBJ2-5 makes the J call doubtful. The V gene's germline CDR1 is SQVTM and CDR2 ANQGSEA. This CDR3 comprises 12 residues. The CDR3 spells CSATGGAETQYF. Written as DNA, the CDR3 is TGCAGCGCGACAGGGGGCGCAGAGACCCAGTACTTC.

Comment on this clonotype: One junction end does not reproduce the germline sequence, and a read error may be involved. J is TRBJ2-7 and V is TRBV27; 8 nucleotides match TRBD1. CDR3 length: 15 amino acids. The germline gives CDR1 MNHEY, CDR2 SMNVEV (reference sequence). Here the CDR3 reads CASSVSDRATYEQYF. Written as DNA, the CDR3 is TGTGCCAGCAGTGTATCGGACAGGGCCACCTACGAGCAGTACTTC.

In its sample, this clonotype was seen a few times. J is TRBJ1-2 and V is TRBV20-1; D remains unclear. Trimming stripped 3 bases from V and 4 bases from J, with 9 bases between. CDR1 DFQATT and CDR2 SNEGSKA come from the germline V gene (reference sequence). The CDR3 has 12 residues. The CDR3 loop is CSASRMGYGYTF. In DNA form, the CDR3 reads TGCAGTGCTAGCAGGATGGGCTATGGCTACACCTTC.

This chain joins TRBV7-9 and TRBJ1-2; maybe TRBD1 (6 bases). This CDR3 has 15 residues. V dropped 4 bases and J dropped 0 bases, with 12 bases sitting between them. Germline V gene sequence: CDR1 SEHNR, CDR2 FQNEAQ (reference sequence). The CDR3 is CASSSQDRPNYGYTF. CDR3 bases: TGTGCCAGCAGCTCTCAGGACAGACCTAACTATGGCTACACCTTC.

This clonotype was counted a single time. The chain joins TRBV6-1 to TRBJ2-5; D may be TRBD2 (5 bases). The DNA matches TRBJ2-7 better at its end, which makes the J call doubtful. Germline-derived CDR1 and CDR2 are MNHNS and SASEGT. The CDR3 sequence is 18 residues long. CDR3 sequence reads: CASRPTGEGNRPTAEQYF. Written as DNA, the CDR3 is TGTGCCAGCAGACCTACCGGGGAAGGGAACCGCCCGACCGCCGAGCAGTACTTC.

The chain employs TRBV18 and TRBJ2-6; D is undetermined. Trimming left V 3 bases short and J 0 bases short, with 12 bases between. CDR3 size: 17 residues. In germline, CDR1 is KGHSH, CDR2 LQKENI. The CDR3 DNA is TGTGCCAGCTCACCGGACGGGTTTGGCTCTGGGGCCAACGTCCTGACTTTC. It translates to CASSPDGFGSGANVLTF.

The chain combines TRBV24-1 with TRBJ2-5; the match to TRBD1 covers 9 bases. This CDR3 comprises 16 residues. Looked up from germline, CDR1 is KGHDR and CDR2 is SFDVKD. Trimming at V came to 2 bases and at J to 1 base, leaving 4 bases not matched to a gene. The CDR3 DNA reads as TGTGCCACCAGTGATTCGGGGACAGGGACCCAAGAGACCCAGTACTTC. Residues: CATSDSGTGTQETQYF.

This chain joins TRBV20-1 and TRBJ2-7; a weak D match, TRBD2 (5 bases). Deletions cut 1 base from V and 1 base from J, with 14 bases between. The CDR3 contains 15 residues. Germline CDR1 and CDR2: DFQATT and SNEGSKA (reference sequence). This CDR3 is CSARGERLLSYEQYF. The CDR3, as DNA: TGCAGTGCTAGAGGGGAGAGACTACTATCCTACGAGCAGTACTTC.

There are a few counts of this clonotype. This chain uses TRBV20-1 with TRBJ2-5, with a weak D call TRBD1 (6 bases). The CDR3 has 12 amino acids. V was pared by 4 bases and J by 2 bases, with 8 bases between. Germline V lookup: CDR1 DFQATT, CDR2 SNEGSKA (reference sequence). The chain's CDR3 is CSATGQQETQYF. The CDR3 region has the DNA TGCAGTGCTACGGGACAACAAGAGACCCAGTACTTC.

The sample holds a few counts of this clonotype. The CDR3 loop is CASSVAQGAYGYTF. The CDR3 DNA reads as TGTGCCAGCAGCGTTGCACAGGGGGCATATGGCTACACCTTC. The V and J genes are TRBV9 and TRBJ1-2; TRBD1 agrees at 9 bases. V gave up 2 bases and J gave up 5 bases; unmatched junction bases: 4. There are 14 residues in the CDR3. CDR1 is SGDLS, CDR2 YYNGEE, per germline. The whole variable domain, filled in from reference TRBV9 and TRBJ1-2, reads DSGVTQTPKHLITATGQRVTLRCSPRSGDLSVYWYQQSLDQGLQFLIQYYNGEERAKGNILERFSAQQFPDLHSELNLSSLELGDSALYFCASSVAQGAYGYTFGSGTRLTVV.

The sample holds a few counts of this clonotype. The V call is TRBV20-1, the J call TRBJ2-3, with D perhaps TRBD2 (6 bases). Germline V gene sequence: CDR1 DFQATT, CDR2 SNEGSKA (reference sequence). The CDR3 contains 15 residues. Trimming shortened V by 0 bases and J by 6 bases, and 16 bases separated the two germline ends. As DNA, the CDR3 is TGCAGTGCTAGAGATGCGACGGGAGTCGGGGATACGCAGTATTTT. Amino acid sequence: CSARDATGVGDTQYF.

The rearrangement uses TRBV10-1 and TRBJ2-3; 12 positions match TRBD2. With 2 bases clipped from V and 14 bases from J, the junction kept 11 bases outside the gene matches. CDR1 and CDR2 (germline): WNHNN, SYGVQD (reference sequence). The CDR3 spans 15 residues. This CDR3 reads CASSEPTSGSRDAYF. The CDR3 region has the DNA TGCGCCAGCAGTGAGCCGACTAGCGGGAGTCGAGACGCGTATTTT.

This chain uses TRBV18 with TRBJ1-1; D gene uncertain. Germline CDR1 reads KGHSH; CDR2 reads LQKENI. The germline V and J ends were trimmed by 0 bases and 1 base, with 3 bases remaining between them. The CDR3 loop spans 13 amino acids. CDR3 sequence reads: CASSPPSNTEAFF. CDR3 DNA sequence: TGTGCCAGCTCACCACCGTCGAACACTGAAGCTTTCTTT.

The chain is built from TRBV5-6 and TRBJ2-1; D remains ambiguous. In germline, CDR1 is SGHDT, CDR2 YYEEEE. V was cut by 4 bases and J by 3 bases, with 14 bases left in between. The CDR3 runs to 15 residues. The DNA for the CDR3 is TGTGCCAGCAGCAAGCCAGCCGTCGGCTACAATGAGCAGTTCTTC. This sequence encodes CASSKPAVGYNEQFF.

There are a few counts of this clonotype. The chain links TRBV29-1 to TRBJ2-1; D is possibly TRBD2 (5 bases). V was cut by 7 bases and J by 8 bases, with 15 bases left in between. CDR1 and CDR2 from the germline V gene are SQVTM and ANQGSEA. This CDR3 is 12 amino acids long. This CDR3 is CSARPEVHEQFF. CDR3 DNA: TGCAGCGCCCGACCGGAGGTGCATGAGCAGTTCTTC.

This clonotype has only one observation. The genes are TRBV2 and TRBJ2-6; D ambiguous. The length of the CDR3 is 14 residues. Trimming took off 8 bases at V and 0 bases at J, with 8 bases between the two ends. CDR1 is SNHLY, CDR2 FYNNEI, per germline. The CDR3 DNA sequence: TGTGCCAGCGCGCGTGCCTCTGGGGCCAACGTCCTGACTTTC. This translates into CASARASGANVLTF.

This chain links TRBV6-1 with TRBJ2-7; TRBD2 matches 11 bases. V dropped 7 bases and J dropped 3; count of bases not matched to a gene: 8. CDR1 and CDR2 (germline): MNHNS, SASEGT. The CDR3 contains 15 residues. The CDR3 is CASITTSGKGYEQYF. DNA for the CDR3: TGTGCCAGCATTACGACTAGCGGGAAGGGCTACGAGCAGTACTTC.